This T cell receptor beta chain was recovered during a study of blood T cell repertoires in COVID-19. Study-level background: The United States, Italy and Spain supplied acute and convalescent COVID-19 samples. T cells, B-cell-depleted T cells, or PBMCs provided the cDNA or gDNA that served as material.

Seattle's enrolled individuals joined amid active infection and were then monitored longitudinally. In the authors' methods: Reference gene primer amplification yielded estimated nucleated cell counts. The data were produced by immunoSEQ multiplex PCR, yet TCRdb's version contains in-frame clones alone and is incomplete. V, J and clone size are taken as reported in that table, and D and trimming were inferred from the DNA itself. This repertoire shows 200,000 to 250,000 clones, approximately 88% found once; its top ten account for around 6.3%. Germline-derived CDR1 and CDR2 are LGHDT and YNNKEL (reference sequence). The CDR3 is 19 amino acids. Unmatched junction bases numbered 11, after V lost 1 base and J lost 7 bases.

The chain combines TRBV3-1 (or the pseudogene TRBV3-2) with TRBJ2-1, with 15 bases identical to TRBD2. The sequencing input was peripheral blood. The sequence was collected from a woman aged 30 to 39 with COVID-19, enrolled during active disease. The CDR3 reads CASSQAVPGTSGRPNEQFF. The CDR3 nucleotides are TGTGCCAGCAGCCAAGCCGTCCCCGGGACTAGCGGGAGGCCAAATGAGCAGTTCTTC.